The count of the clone carrying this TCR beta chain is one. Its antigen is unidentified. Looked up from germline, CDR1 is SNHLY and CDR2 is FYNNEI. V gave up 8 bases and J gave up 3 bases, with 8 bases separating them. The CDR3 contains 11 residues. The data belong to a study of OX40 agonist ivuxolimab in advanced cancers. Overall study context: Each patient was given ivuxolimab into a vein every 2 weeks, at 0.01 to 10 mg/kg.

Using immunoSEQ multiplex PCR, the repertoire was profiled, and TCRdb retains in-frame clones only, with some absent. Seen here are over 85,000 clones, approximately 89% observed once, and the top ten hold less than 0.35%. General study results and limits: At 0.1 to 3.0 mg/kg and by week 6, CD4+ and CD8+ T cells in the blood had expanded clonally. Among T cells, CD8+ cells averaged more expanded clones than CD4+ cells.

V is TRBV2 and J is TRBJ2-7; tentatively, D is TRBD1 (5 bases). This specimen consisted of CD4+ or CD8+ T cells sorted from blood, obtained in a trial of the OX40 agonist ivuxolimab. The TCR comes from an adult with an advanced solid tumor such as melanoma, head and neck, liver or kidney cancer. CDR3 bases: TGTGCCAGCTTTACAGGCTACGAGCAGTACTTC. Translation gives CASFTGYEQYF.